This entry lists 23 T cell receptor beta chains sequenced from one sample in a study of blood T cell repertoires in COVID-19. The protocol was immunoSEQ multiplex PCR, while the TCRdb copy is restricted to in-frame clones and leaves out a portion. Among 100,000 to 150,000 clones, roughly 80% were seen once, and the ten largest hold roughly 5.5%. Sequencing was done on a sample of peripheral blood. Source of these receptors: a man in his fifties or sixties with acute or convalescent COVID-19.

V and J are TRBV19 and TRBJ2-3; perhaps TRBD1 as D (6 bases). Germline values: CDR1 LNHDA, CDR2 SQIVND (reference sequence). The CDR3 totals 18 residues. Deletions cut 3 bases from V and 5 bases from J, with 24 bases between. CDR3 sequence (DNA): TGTGCCAGTAGTATGCGCATTGGGGGCCGAGCCGAGCAAGATACGCAGTATTTT. Translated: CASSMRIGGRAEQDTQYF.

This chain links TRBV12-3 or TRBV12-4 with TRBJ1-1; D is unclear. CDR3 length equals 13 residues. The germline V and J ends were trimmed by 5 bases and 4 bases, with 11 bases remaining between them. CDR3 residues: CASSAGFSTEAFF. CDR3 coding DNA: TGTGCCAGCAGTGCTGGTTTCAGCACTGAAGCTTTCTTT.

The rearrangement joins TRBV5-1 to TRBJ2-1, with 8 bases matching TRBD2. Germline CDR1 and CDR2: SGHRS and YFSETQ. The V and J ends lost 4 bases and 0 bases, in that order; junction bases with no gene match: 3. There are 15 residues in the CDR3. In DNA form, the CDR3 reads TGCGCCAGCAGCCAACTAGCGGTCTCCTACAATGAGCAGTTCTTC. As protein: CASSQLAVSYNEQFF.

The sample holds one count of this clone. This rearrangement joins TRBV5-1 to TRBJ1-1; TRBD1 matches at 7 bases. The CDR3 is 13 residues long. After removal of 4 bases from V and 10 bases from J, the junction contained 10 bases not matched to a gene. From germline, CDR1 is SGHRS and CDR2 YFSETQ. The CDR3 protein is CASSIRTGGIAFF. The CDR3 DNA sequence: TGCGCCAGCAGCATAAGGACAGGAGGAATAGCTTTCTTT.

The V and J genes are TRBV10-3 and TRBJ2-7, with D perhaps TRBD2 (6 bases). The CDR3 has 16 amino acids. V dropped 0 bases and J dropped 1 base, with 13 bases sitting between them. The germline gives CDR1 ENHRY, CDR2 SYGVKD. CDR3 nucleotide sequence: TGTGCCATCAGTGAGTCTGGAGGGCGGGGATCCTACGAGCAGTACTTC. Translation: CAISESGGRGSYEQYF.

The V gene is TRBV24-1, the J gene TRBJ2-1, with TRBD1 matching over 10 bases. With 4 bases clipped from V and 2 bases from J, the junction kept 4 bases outside the gene matches. The CDR3 is made up of 16 amino acids. The germline V gene has CDR1 KGHDR and CDR2 SFDVKD. This CDR3 reads CATSDPGQGTYNEQFF. The CDR3 nucleotides read TGTGCCACCAGTGACCCGGGACAGGGGACCTACAATGAGCAGTTCTTC.

This clone has more than one count but fewer than ten. The chain links TRBV5-8 to TRBJ1-2; TRBD1 might be the D (5 bases). Trimming cost V 1 base and J 6 bases, with 16 bases left between them. The CDR3 consists of 15 residues. Germline values: CDR1 SGHTS, CDR2 YDEGEE. CDR3 residues: CASSLYPPGPNGYTF. The CDR3 bases are TGTGCCAGCAGCTTGTATCCCCCAGGGCCCAATGGCTACACCTTC.

The chain links TRBV7-9 to TRBJ2-2; 10 nucleotides match TRBD2. Germline CDR1 reads SEHNR; CDR2 reads FQNEAQ (reference sequence). J gave up 4 bases and V 4 bases, and 0 bases lay outside the gene matches. This CDR3 is built from 14 residues. CDR3: CASSSSGGTGELFF. CDR3 in DNA: TGTGCCAGCAGCTCTAGCGGGGGCACCGGGGAGCTGTTTTTT.

The chain has TRBV4-1 and TRBJ1-6; D remains unclear. V lost 1 base to trimming and J lost 9 bases, with 19 bases between them. Germline V gene sequence: CDR1 MGHRA, CDR2 YSYEKL. The CDR3 sequence is 17 residues long. The CDR3 bases are TGCGCCAGCAGCCAAGTTGGGTATGGTCCGGGGAGTTCACCCCTCCACTTT. This codes for CASSQVGYGPGSSPLHF.

The genes are TRBV2 and TRBJ2-3; 15 nucleotides line up with TRBD2. From germline, CDR1 is SNHLY and CDR2 FYNNEI. Trimming removed 8 bases from V and 7 bases from J; junction bases left unmatched: 1. This CDR3 contains 13 residues. The CDR3 region has the DNA TGTGCCAGCGGGACTAGCGGGGGGAATACGCAGTATTTT. It encodes CASGTSGGNTQYF.

This clone was seen only a few times. The chain carries TRBV4-1 and TRBJ2-7; TRBD1 matches at 12 bases. This CDR3 contains 16 residues. CDR1 and CDR2 from the germline V gene are MGHRA and YSYEKL. The V gene end was trimmed by 1 base and the J gene end by 5 bases; junction bases not matched to a gene: 6. In DNA, the CDR3 is TGCGCCAGCAGCCAAGGACCGGGACAGGGGGCCCACGAGCAGTACTTC. Amino acids: CASSQGPGQGAHEQYF.

The CDR3 here is CASSVRGQGSQPQHF. In DNA, the CDR3 is TGTGCCAGCAGCGTGAGAGGACAGGGTAGTCAGCCCCAGCATTTT. The chain employs TRBV6-5 and TRBJ1-5, with 8 bases identical to TRBD1. Germline CDR1 MNHEY, CDR2 SVGAGI. The length of the CDR3 is 15 residues. After removal of 6 bases from V and 6 bases from J, the junction contained 10 bases not matched to a gene.

V and J are TRBV18 and TRBJ2-5; possibly TRBD2 for D (6 bases). V lost 6 bases and J lost 3, with 11 bases in between. The CDR3 consists of 13 residues. CDR1 and CDR2 (germline): KGHSH, LQKENI. The CDR3 region has the DNA TGTGCCAGCTCGGAGGGGAACAAAGAGACCCAGTACTTC. Its translation: CASSEGNKETQYF.

The CDR3 spells CATTTGQGRGQYF. The CDR3 DNA follows: TGTGCCACAACCACGGGCCAGGGGAGGGGGCAGTACTTC. The genes are TRBV6-5 and TRBJ2-7; tentative D call: TRBD2 (7 bases). This CDR3 has 13 amino acids. Trimming stripped 10 bases from V and 9 bases from J, with 22 bases between. Germline CDR1 reads MNHEY; CDR2 reads SVGAGI.

This rearrangement joins TRBV5-1 to TRBJ1-2, with D tentatively TRBD1 (5 bases). CDR1 is SGHRS, CDR2 YFSETQ, per germline. The CDR3 has 14 amino acids. V was cut by 4 bases and J by 0 bases, with 10 bases left in between. CDR3 sequence (DNA): TGCGCCAGCAGCCTCCCGGGGGCTAACTATGGCTACACCTTC. Translated: CASSLPGANYGYTF. The full variable domain, with the rest looked up from reference TRBV5-1 and TRBJ1-2, is KAGVTQTPRYLIKTRGQQVTLSCSPISGHRSVSWYQQTPGQGLQFLFEYFSETQRNKGNFPGRFSGRQFSNSRSEMNVSTLELGDSALYLCASSLPGANYGYTFGSGTRLTVV.

V is TRBV7-2 and J is TRBJ2-1; 11 bases fit TRBD2. V gave up 1 base and J gave up 9 bases; unmatched junction bases: 5. This CDR3 comprises 15 residues. Germline CDR1 SGHTA, CDR2 FQGNSA. This CDR3 is CASSLEASGRFEQFF. Here the CDR3 DNA reads TGTGCCAGCAGCTTAGAGGCTAGCGGGAGGTTTGAGCAGTTCTTC.

A remark on this clone: Because the CDR3's place on the DNA is in doubt, the DNA is left out and the CDR3 is given as listed by TCRdb. J is TRBJ2-1 and V is TRBV5-1; TRBD2 is the table's D call, not checked against the DNA. Germline lookup yields CDR1 SGHRS and CDR2 YFSETQ. Counting both end residues, the CDR3 totals 16 amino acids. The CDR3: CASSLGYVVGAGAGFF.

The table lists this clone with a few counts. This rearrangement joins TRBV4-1 to TRBJ1-4; tentatively, D is TRBD1 (6 bases). This CDR3 spans 15 amino acids. Trimming took 4 bases from V and 7 from J, leaving 16 bases between them. Per germline, CDR1 MGHRA and CDR2 YSYEKL. CDR3 in DNA: TGCGCCAGCAGCCCCGAGGCCAGGGGTTTTGAAAAACTGTTTTTT. Protein sequence: CASSPEARGFEKLFF.

J is TRBJ2-3 and V is TRBV4-1, with D hard to call. V dropped 0 bases and J dropped 0 bases, with 7 bases sitting between them. In germline, CDR1 is MGHRA, CDR2 YSYEKL. This CDR3 has 15 amino acids. CDR3 loop: CASSQDPRSTDTQYF. CDR3 nucleotides: TGCGCCAGCAGCCAAGATCCCCGTAGCACAGATACGCAGTATTTT.

This chain joins TRBV5-1 and TRBJ2-6, with TRBD1 as a possible D gene (6 bases). The CDR3 totals 19 residues. Germline V gives CDR1 SGHRS, CDR2 YFSETQ. Deletions cut 0 bases from V and 0 bases from J, with 16 bases between. The CDR3 nucleotides read TGCGCCAGCAGCTTGGTTCTAGCCAGGGGAAGCTCTGGGGCCAACGTCCTGACTTTC. It codes for CASSLVLARGSSGANVLTF.

CDR3 DNA: TGTGCCAGCAGCCAAGATAGGCACAGGACGGATGGCTACACCTTC. Translating it yields CASSQDRHRTDGYTF. This chain uses TRBV3-1 (or the pseudogene TRBV3-2) with TRBJ1-2, with D maybe TRBD1 (5 bases). In germline, CDR1 is LGHDT, CDR2 YNNKEL (reference sequence). Trimming cost V 0 bases and J 6 bases, with 14 bases left between them. CDR3 length equals 15 residues.

This clone was seen once. The chain is built from TRBV7-2 and TRBJ2-3, with D possibly matching TRBD1 (5 bases). This CDR3 has 14 amino acids. The germline V gene encodes CDR1 SGHTA and CDR2 FQGNSA. V lost 2 bases and J 2 bases, leaving 8 bases between the germline ends. This CDR3 reads CASSLSGFTDTQYF. Here the CDR3 DNA reads TGTGCCAGCAGCTTATCAGGGTTCACAGATACGCAGTATTTT.

The chain uses TRBV6-5 and TRBJ1-3; TRBD1 is a possible D gene (6 bases). Germline values: CDR1 MNHEY, CDR2 SVGAGI. Deletions cut 3 bases from V and 0 bases from J, with 9 bases between. The CDR3 runs 15 residues. CDR3 nucleotide sequence: TGTGCCAGCAGTTATGACAGGTTCTCTGGAAACACCATATATTTT. Its translation is CASSYDRFSGNTIYF.